Listed below are T cell receptor beta chains from one sample, sequenced in a study of CD8+ T cells in alopecia areata. This table comes from immunoSEQ multiplex PCR, and its TCRdb copy is limited to in-frame clones, with some not included. Here the sample spans 150,000 to 200,000 clones, just under 65% being singletons. Sequences were derived from CD4+ T cells sorted from blood, sampled around week 50, from a patient treated with tofacitinib. These receptors were obtained from a human donor with alopecia areata. Both conserved end residues are part of each CDR3. The D gene is left open where the match is weak. Some rows mark clone size as missing; the rest say once, few, many or name a class of expanded clone.

TRBJ1-1,-,TRBV29-1,-,13,CSARAQPNTEAFF,TGCAGCGCCAGAGCACAGCCGAACACTGAAGCTTTCTTT
TRBJ2-3,-,TRBV5-1,TRBD2,15,CASSPSGGAADTQYF,TGCGCCAGCAGCCCCAGCGGGGGGGCCGCAGATACGCAGTATTTT
TRBJ2-7,-,TRBV7-2,-,16,CASSLNAGFPVYEQYF,TGTGCCAGCAGCTTAAATGCAGGGTTTCCTGTCTACGAGCAGTACTTC
TRBJ1-1,once,TRBV5-1,-,15,CASSLELDRNTEAFF,TGCGCCAGCAGCTTAGAGCTCGACAGAAACACTGAAGCTTTCTTT
TRBJ2-5,-,TRBV29-1,-,15,CSAPPGGLGWETQYF,TGCAGCGCTCCTCCAGGTGGCTTGGGATGGGAGACCCAGTACTTC
TRBJ1-4,-,TRBV7-2,TRBD1,16,CASSSDREGSREKLFF,TGTGCCAGCAGCTCTGACAGGGAAGGATCGCGGGAAAAACTGTTTTTT
TRBJ2-3,few,TRBV30,-,11,CAWTVLDTQYF,TGTGCCTGGACGGTCCTAGATACGCAGTATTTT
TRBJ1-6,-,TRBV30,-,15,CAWSAEGRRNSPLHF,TGTGCCTGGAGTGCCGAGGGACGGAGAAATTCACCCCTCCACTTT
TRBJ2-2,-,TRBV6-5,-,12,CASSQATGELFF,TGTGCCAGCAGTCAAGCGACCGGGGAGCTGTTTTTT
TRBJ1-2,few,TRBV28,-,14,CASTLGRQNYGYTF,TGTGCCAGCACCCTGGGCCGACAGAACTATGGCTACACCTTC
TRBJ1-1,-,TRBV18,-,16,CASSPRARTKNTEAFF,TGTGCCAGCTCACCACGGGCCAGGACAAAGAACACTGAAGCTTTCTTT
TRBJ1-1,once,TRBV30,-,13,CAWSIGANTEAFF,TGTGCCTGGAGTATAGGGGCCAACACTGAAGCTTTCTTT
TRBJ1-1,-,TRBV7-3,-,12,CASRGRNTEAFF,TGTGCCAGCCGGGGAAGAAACACTGAAGCTTTCTTT
TRBJ2-1,-,TRBV4-3,TRBD1,18,CASSQQPPGTGGWDEQFF,TGCGCCAGCAGCCAACAACCGCCCGGGACAGGGGGATGGGATGAGCAGTTCTTC
TRBJ1-1,-,TRBV29-1,-,14,CSVERGGQNTEAFF,TGCAGCGTTGAACGGGGGGGCCAGAACACTGAAGCTTTCTTT
TRBJ2-2,-,TRBV30,TRBD1,14,CAGRSDRAAGELFF,TGTGCCGGACGTTCGGACAGGGCGGCCGGGGAGCTGTTTTTT
TRBJ1-6,-,TRBV29-1,-,13,CSVVGGVYSPLHF,TGCAGCGTCGTCGGAGGGGTCTATTCACCCCTCCACTTT
TRBJ2-7,-,TRBV29-1,TRBD2,12,CSVTSSSYEQYF,TGCAGCGTGACTAGCAGTTCCTACGAGCAGTACTTC
TRBJ1-2,few,TRBV27,-,14,CASSPHRDNYGYTF,TGTGCCAGCAGTCCCCACAGGGATAACTATGGCTACACCTTC
TRBJ1-6,-,TRBV9,-,15,CASSVVGQGNSPLHF,TGTGCCAGCAGCGTAGTGGGGCAGGGGAATTCACCCCTCCACTTT
TRBJ2-7,once,TRBV29-1,-,14,CSVGWVAQITEQYF,TGCAGCGTTGGGTGGGTCGCCCAAATTACCGAGCAGTACTTC
TRBJ1-2,few,TRBV5-6,-,13,CASTKQGSYGYTF,TGTGCCAGCACCAAACAGGGAAGCTATGGCTACACCTTC
TRBJ1-6,-,TRBV5-1,TRBD1,17,CASSLDAGGEIRSPLHF,TGCGCCAGCAGCTTGGATGCAGGGGGCGAAATACGTTCACCCCTCCACTTT
TRBJ1-5,-,TRBV19,-,14,CATEQAGASQPQHF,TGTGCCACGGAACAGGCTGGGGCTAGTCAGCCCCAGCATTTT
TRBJ1-2,-,TRBV6-1,-,15,CASSEAAGAGYGYTF,TGTGCCAGCAGTGAAGCGGCCGGGGCGGGCTATGGCTACACCTTC